These 15 T cell receptor beta chains share one sample of origin, sequenced in a study of T cells after yellow fever vaccination. TCRdb passed the 5' RACE reads through MiXCR, listing each CDR3 protein once. The sample includes under 300,000 distinct CDR3 sequences, 6.9% of them seen just once. The specimen comprised CD4+ T cells sorted from PBMCs, sampled 15 days after the yellow fever booster vaccination. All receptors come from a man aged 25 to 40 who received the YFV17D yellow fever vaccine.

This rearrangement joins TRBV20-1 to TRBJ2-5; D possibly corresponds to TRBD2 (5 bases). Germline V gene lookup returns CDR1 DFQATT and CDR2 SNEGSKA (reference sequence). V dropped 6 bases and J dropped 7 bases, with 18 bases sitting between them. This CDR3 comprises 13 residues. In nucleotides, the CDR3 is TGCAGTGCAATCGACACCCTCAGCGGGACCCAGTACTTC. Protein: CSAIDTLSGTQYF.

This clonotype was counted many times. The rearrangement joins TRBV20-1 to TRBJ2-6; D is undetermined. This CDR3 region has 13 residues. Trimming pared 5 bases from V and 1 base from J, leaving 6 bases between. CDR1 is DFQATT, CDR2 SNEGSKA, per germline (reference sequence). CDR3 bases: TGCAGTGCTTCCATATCTGGGGCCAACGTCCTGACTTTC. This translates into CSASISGANVLTF.

The chain carries TRBV5-6 and TRBJ2-6; D ambiguous. Germline assignment: CDR1 SGHDT and CDR2 YYEEEE. The CDR3 contains 16 residues. The V and J ends lost 7 bases and 0 bases respectively, with 14 bases between them. The CDR3 DNA reads as TGTGCCAGCGAAACCCCAGGCCTCTCTGGGGCCAACGTCCTGACTTTC. Its translation is CASETPGLSGANVLTF.

There are a few counts of this clonotype. V usage is TRBV5-1 and J usage is TRBJ2-1; 9 nucleotides line up with TRBD1. The CDR3 has 15 residues. With 2 bases clipped from V and 3 bases from J, the junction kept 3 bases outside the gene matches. Germline V gene data show CDR1 as SGHRS and CDR2 as YFSETQ. In nucleotides, the CDR3 is TGCGCCAGCAGCTTAGCGGGACAGGGCTACAATGAGCAGTTCTTC. Protein: CASSLAGQGYNEQFF.

The rearrangement links TRBV20-1 to TRBJ2-2; D is perhaps TRBD2 (6 bases). This CDR3 is 19 amino acids long. Germline V gene lookup returns CDR1 DFQATT and CDR2 SNEGSKA (reference sequence). The ends were cut back, 2 bases at V and 6 bases at J, with 28 bases in the middle. The CDR3 sequence is CSARITRGRVQWDPGELFF. The CDR3 DNA reads TGCAGTGCTAGAATTACGCGGGGTAGGGTACAGTGGGATCCCGGGGAGCTGTTTTTT.

This chain connects TRBV20-1 to TRBJ2-5; D might be TRBD1 (6 bases). Germline assignment: CDR1 DFQATT and CDR2 SNEGSKA (reference sequence). Trimming took off 6 bases at V and 5 bases at J, with 16 bases between the two ends. This CDR3 is built from 13 residues. The CDR3 is CSAQRTVGETQYF. The CDR3 nucleotides read TGCAGTGCCCAGAGGACAGTTGGGGAGACCCAGTACTTC.

In this sample, this clonotype turned up a few times. V usage is TRBV4-3 and J usage is TRBJ2-7; D assignment may be TRBD1 or TRBD2 (6 bases each). The CDR3 spans 14 residues. The V and J ends lost 4 bases and 3 bases respectively, with 13 bases between them. Germline CDR1 and CDR2: LGHNA and YSLEER. CDR3 nucleotide sequence: TGCGCCAGCAGCCCTGCACAGGGAGGCTACGAGCAGTACTTC. Translation: CASSPAQGGYEQYF.

This clonotype showed up just a few times. The J gene is TRBJ2-1, the V gene TRBV29-1; no clear D. Germline V gene data show CDR1 as SQVTM and CDR2 as ANQGSEA. This CDR3 comprises 14 residues. Trimming pared 5 bases from V and 5 bases from J, leaving 16 bases between. The CDR3 coding sequence is TGCAGCGTTCGAATCGTGACTTCCAACAATGAGCAGTTCTTC. The encoded protein is CSVRIVTSNNEQFF.

This chain uses TRBV5-1 with TRBJ2-5, with D possibly TRBD2 on 5 matching bases. CDR1 and CDR2 from the germline V gene are SGHRS and YFSETQ. The CDR3 runs 13 residues. V gave up 5 bases and J gave up 0 bases, with 8 bases separating them. CDR3 coding DNA: TGCGCCAGCAGAGGACTGGACCAAGAGACCCAGTACTTC. The encoded protein is CASRGLDQETQYF. The full variable domain, in which reference TRBV5-1 and TRBJ2-5 provide the parts outside the CDR3, is KAGVTQTPRYLIKTRGQQVTLSCSPISGHRSVSWYQQTPGQGLQFLFEYFSETQRNKGNFPGRFSGRQFSNSRSEMNVSTLELGDSALYLCASRGLDQETQYFGPGTRLLVL.

This clonotype was seen a handful of times. This chain links TRBV12-3 or TRBV12-4 with TRBJ2-7; D tentatively reads TRBD1 or TRBD2 (5 bases each). The CDR3 sequence is 12 residues long. Trimming took 2 bases from V and 5 from J, leaving 7 bases between them. This CDR3 is CASSLWGNEQYF. The CDR3 bases are TGTGCCAGCAGTTTATGGGGGAACGAGCAGTACTTC.

In its sample, this clonotype was seen many times. The genes are TRBV5-1 and TRBJ2-5; 9 nucleotides line up with TRBD2. The CDR3 sequence is 16 residues long. CDR1 SGHRS and CDR2 YFSETQ come from the germline V gene. Germline trimming cut 0 bases from V and 5 bases from J; bases unmatched to any gene: 8. The CDR3 DNA sequence: TGCGCCAGCAGCTTGGCGTTAGCGGGAGCCCGGGAGACCCAGTACTTC. Protein product: CASSLALAGARETQYF.

The chain couples TRBV20-1 to TRBJ1-1; possible D gene TRBD1, 5 bases. CDR3 length: 12 amino acids. Germline V gene data show CDR1 as DFQATT and CDR2 as SNEGSKA (reference sequence). V lost 5 bases and J 4 bases, leaving 11 bases between the germline ends. The chain's CDR3 is CSAYAGGTEAFF. CDR3 in DNA: TGCAGTGCTTATGCGGGGGGCACTGAAGCTTTCTTT.

The chain joins TRBV14 to TRBJ2-2, with D uncertain. This CDR3 is built from 15 residues. Germline values: CDR1 SGHDN, CDR2 FVKESK. The V end was cut by 0 bases, the J end by 8 bases, with 13 bases between. The CDR3 DNA follows: TGTGCCAGCAGCCAAGACAAGATATCGATTGGGGAGCTGTTTTTT. Its translation is CASSQDKISIGELFF.

J is TRBJ1-1 and V is TRBV9, with a possible D match to TRBD1 (6 bases). This CDR3 contains 14 residues. CDR1 and CDR2 (germline): SGDLS, YYNGEE. Between the trimmed V and J ends, which lost 2 bases and 1 base, there was a span of 9 bases. The chain's CDR3 is CASSVRGENTEAFF. For the CDR3, the DNA is TGTGCCAGCAGCGTCAGGGGAGAGAACACTGAAGCTTTCTTT.

V gene TRBV6-2 or TRBV6-3 combines with J gene TRBJ1-5; 9 bases agree with TRBD1. Trimming cost V 4 bases and J 8 bases; bases outside gene matches: 9. CDR3 length: 15 amino acids. Per the germline V gene, CDR1 is MNHEY and CDR2 is SVGEGT. The CDR3 coding sequence is TGTGCCAGCAGTTCAGCTAGGGACAGGGAAAAGCCCCAGCATTTT. As protein: CASSSARDREKPQHF.